Listed below are T cell receptor beta chains from one sample, sequenced in a study of human T cells and chemical hapten exposure. MiXCR was run by TCRdb on the RACE reads, yielding one entry per CDR3 protein. The sample shows tens of thousands of distinct CDR3 sequences, 8% to 11% of them seen only once. This sample comprised whole blood, obtained in connection with sensitization to the hapten diphenylcyclopropenone (DPC). The receptors come from a man aged 35 to 55 with alopecia areata. Some clones in this sample may be carry-over from other donors' samples. Each CDR3 is given with its conserved first and last residue. Fields, in order: J gene, V gene, clone size, D gene, CDR3 protein, CDR3 DNA. A D gene is named only where the DNA matches it firmly. Size tells how often a clone was seen (once, few, many) or the class of an expanded clone, and some rows leave it out.

TRBJ2-1 TRBV27 few TRBD2 CASGDYNNEQFF TGTGCCAGTGGGGACTACAACAATGAGCAGTTCTTC
TRBJ2-1 TRBV12-3/TRBV12-4 NA TRBD2 CASTWGTSSVNEQFF TGTGCCAGCACCTGGGGGACTAGCTCAGTCAATGAGCAGTTCTTC
TRBJ2-1 TRBV9 few TRBD2 CASSVDLGGGLLNEQFF TGTGCCAGCAGCGTAGACCTTGGCGGGGGGTTGTTAAATGAGCAGTTCTTC
TRBJ2-2 TRBV24-1 NA TRBD2 CATSDPGLGGRWTGELFF TGTGCCACCAGTGACCCCGGATTGGGGGGGAGGTGGACCGGGGAGCTGTTTTTT
TRBJ1-1 TRBV5-1 NA NA CASSPSYQGHTEAFF TGCGCCAGCAGCCCTTCATACCAAGGGCACACTGAAGCTTTCTTT
TRBJ2-3 TRBV7-2 many NA CASSFRFTQYF TGTGCCAGCAGCTTTAGATTTACGCAGTATTTT
TRBJ1-4 TRBV7-6 NA NA CASSLTREKLFF TGTGCCAGCAGCTTAACACGAGAAAAACTGTTTTTT
TRBJ2-3 TRBV18 once TRBD2 CASSPLASGGTDTQYF TGTGCCAGCTCACCCCTCGCTAGCGGAGGCACAGATACGCAGTATTTT
TRBJ2-1 TRBV6-2/TRBV6-3 few TRBD2 CASSQAGERDNEQFF TGTGCCAGCAGCCAAGCGGGAGAAAGGGACAATGAGCAGTTCTTC
TRBJ2-3 TRBV9 NA TRBD2 CASSVGGSHTDTQYF TGTGCCAGCAGCGTCGGCGGGAGCCACACAGATACGCAGTATTTT
TRBJ2-3 TRBV6-6 few NA CASSYGRQTSTDTQYF TGTGCCAGCAGTTACGGTAGACAGACTAGCACAGATACGCAGTATTTT
TRBJ2-3 TRBV11-2 few TRBD2 CASSENSGRTDTQYF TGTGCCAGCAGCGAAAATAGCGGGAGAACAGATACGCAGTATTTT
TRBJ2-1 TRBV12-3/TRBV12-4 NA TRBD2 CASSFPKREGYNEQFF TGTGCCAGCAGTTTCCCCAAGCGGGAAGGGTACAATGAGCAGTTCTTC
TRBJ1-1 TRBV10-3 NA NA CAISGTGTQNTEAFF TGTGCCATCAGTGGAACCGGGACACAGAACACTGAAGCTTTCTTT
TRBJ1-1 TRBV29-1 few NA CSVQRENTEAFF TGCAGCGTTCAGCGGGAGAACACTGAAGCTTTCTTT
TRBJ1-5 TRBV5-1 NA NA CASSSSAGDSNQPQHF TGCGCCAGCAGCTCGTCGGCAGGAGATAGCAATCAGCCCCAGCATTTT
TRBJ1-2 TRBV5-5 NA NA CASSLSSSNYGYTF TGTGCCAGCAGCTTGTCCAGTTCTAACTATGGCTACACCTTC
TRBJ2-2 TRBV25-1 NA NA CASSEAMAGPGELFF TGTGCCAGCAGTGAAGCCATGGCGGGACCCGGGGAGCTGTTTTTT
TRBJ2-1 TRBV9 NA TRBD2 CASSVGTAGGSSYNEQFF TGTGCCAGCAGCGTAGGTACAGCGGGAGGTAGCTCCTACAATGAGCAGTTCTTC
TRBJ1-4 TRBV7-2 few TRBD1 CASSPTGRRANEKLFF TGTGCCAGCAGCCCGACAGGGAGGCGGGCTAATGAAAAACTGTTTTTT
TRBJ2-1 TRBV11-3 many NA CASSSLNRWDFGNEQFF NA
TRBJ2-3 TRBV6-5 NA TRBD2 CASSSGLAGGPNTQYF TGTGCCAGCAGTTCGGGACTAGCGGGAGGTCCGAATACGCAGTATTTT
TRBJ1-1 TRBV25-1 NA NA CASSDLTRREAFF TGTGCCAGCAGTGACCTCACGCGCAGGGAAGCTTTCTTT
TRBJ2-7 TRBV4-2 NA TRBD2 CASSKVTGTSFIYEQYF TGTGCCAGCAGCAAGGTAACCGGGACTAGCTTTATCTACGAGCAGTACTTC
TRBJ2-5 TRBV20-1 many TRBD2 CSAEPAGVETQYF TGCAGTGCCGAGCCAGCGGGAGTGGAGACCCAGTACTTC
TRBJ2-3 TRBV7-2 few TRBD2 CASSSGTSGTFGTDTQYF TGTGCCAGCAGCTCTGGGACTAGCGGGACATTTGGCACAGATACGCAGTATTTT
TRBJ2-2 TRBV5-1 few TRBD2 CASSPGLAVNTGELFF TGCGCCAGCAGCCCGGGACTAGCGGTGAACACCGGGGAGCTGTTTTTT
TRBJ1-1 TRBV6-5 NA TRBD1 CASSYRGLDTEAFF TGTGCCAGCAGTTACAGGGGGCTGGACACTGAAGCTTTCTTT